The 18 T cell receptor beta chains below were found in one sample sequenced in a study of Ad26.COV2.S vaccination and SARS-CoV-2 variants. Assay used: immunoSEQ multiplex PCR; TCRdb lists only in-frame clones, some missing. The sample has about 350,000 clones; approximately 86% are singletons. Stated treatment: around 19 received Ad26.COV2.S at low or high dose, single or two shots; about 5 received placebo; per-sample allocation not given. Sampling happened 63 days after the first vaccine or placebo injection. The sequencing here drew on peripheral blood, taken in a trial of Ad26.COV2.S vaccine versus placebo. The receptors stem from a person between 18 and 65 years old who received the Ad26.COV2.S COVID-19 vaccine or a placebo.

The V gene is TRBV11-2, the J gene TRBJ2-2; 12 bases are shared with TRBD2. CDR1 is SGHAT, CDR2 FQNNGV, per germline. CDR3 length equals 16 residues. J was trimmed by 5 bases and V by 3 bases; bases with no gene match: 4. CDR3 coding DNA: TGTGCCAGCAGCTTTCTGACTAGCGGGGGTACCGGGGAGCTGTTTTTT. It specifies CASSFLTSGGTGELFF.

CDR3 sequence reads: CASSLDRGRELFF. CDR3 bases: TGCGCCAGCAGCCTTGACAGGGGCCGGGAGCTGTTTTTT. The chain couples TRBV4-3 to TRBJ2-2; 8 positions match TRBD1. V dropped 4 bases and J dropped 9; count of bases not matched to a gene: 4. Germline CDR1 is LGHNA and CDR2 is YSLEER. CDR3 size: 13 residues.

V usage is TRBV24-1 and J usage is TRBJ2-1; 14 bases map to TRBD2. CDR1 is KGHDR and CDR2 is SFDVKD in the germline V gene. This CDR3 has 20 amino acids. V gave up 4 bases and J gave up 1 base; unmatched junction bases: 11. The CDR3: CATSDPIGLAGGGSYNEQFF. The DNA of the CDR3 is TGTGCCACCAGTGACCCCATTGGACTAGCGGGGGGAGGGTCCTACAATGAGCAGTTCTTC.

J is TRBJ1-2 and V is TRBV5-6; perhaps TRBD1 as D (6 bases). Trimming removed 4 bases from V and 4 bases from J, with 14 bases in between. CDR1 and CDR2 (germline): SGHDT, YYEEEE. The CDR3 loop spans 14 amino acids. CDR3 sequence (DNA): TGTGCCAGCAGCCCGCGGGGGGCCACCTATGGCTACACCTTC. Residues: CASSPRGATYGYTF. Using reference TRBV5-6 and TRBJ1-2 for the parts outside the CDR3, the full variable domain is DAGVTQSPTHLIKTRGQQVTLRCSPKSGHDTVSWYQQALGQGPQFIFQYYEEEERQRGNFPDRFSGHQFPNYSSELNVNALLLGDSALYLCASSPRGATYGYTFGSGTRLTVV.

This clone showed up just a few times. This chain uses TRBV19 with TRBJ1-5; D perhaps matches TRBD1 (5 bases). With 1 base removed from V and 1 base from J, the gap between germline ends came to 8 bases. There are 15 residues in the CDR3. Germline CDR1 and CDR2: LNHDA and SQIVND (reference sequence). This chain's CDR3 is CASSIARASNQPQHF. The CDR3 nucleotides are TGTGCCAGTAGTATAGCCAGGGCCAGCAATCAGCCCCAGCATTTT.

The chain uses TRBV5-1 and TRBJ2-3; unclear D gene. Between the trimmed V and J ends, which lost 0 bases and 5 bases, there was a span of 7 bases. The CDR3 covers 13 residues. In germline, CDR1 is SGHRS, CDR2 YFSETQ. The CDR3 DNA sequence: TGCGCCAGCAGCTTGGGCCCCGTAGATACGCAGTATTTT. It specifies CASSLGPVDTQYF. Drawing the rest from reference TRBV5-1 and TRBJ2-3, the complete variable domain is KAGVTQTPRYLIKTRGQQVTLSCSPISGHRSVSWYQQTPGQGLQFLFEYFSETQRNKGNFPGRFSGRQFSNSRSEMNVSTLELGDSALYLCASSLGPVDTQYFGPGTRLTVL.

The CDR3: CASSLVQGRYEQYF. In DNA form, the CDR3 reads TGTGCCAGCAGTTTAGTACAGGGAAGATACGAGCAGTACTTC. V and J are TRBV27 and TRBJ2-7, with a weak D call TRBD1 (6 bases). V was cut by 2 bases and J by 4 bases, with 12 bases left in between. This CDR3 is built from 14 residues. Germline CDR1 and CDR2: MNHEY and SMNVEV (reference sequence).

The chain links TRBV5-1 to TRBJ2-3, with a weak D call TRBD2 (7 bases). V was shortened by 4 bases and J by 4 bases, with 16 bases between the two germline ends. This CDR3 has 15 residues. Per germline, CDR1 SGHRS and CDR2 YFSETQ. CDR3 sequence reads: CASSPPGGPADTQYF. Here the CDR3 DNA reads TGCGCCAGCAGCCCCCCGGGGGGCCCGGCAGATACGCAGTATTTT. The whole variable domain, remainder taken from reference TRBV5-1 and TRBJ2-3, is KAGVTQTPRYLIKTRGQQVTLSCSPISGHRSVSWYQQTPGQGLQFLFEYFSETQRNKGNFPGRFSGRQFSNSRSEMNVSTLELGDSALYLCASSPPGGPADTQYFGPGTRLTVL.

The genes are TRBV5-1 and TRBJ1-2; maybe TRBD1 (5 bases). Germline V gives CDR1 SGHRS, CDR2 YFSETQ. This CDR3 comprises 14 residues. The ends were cut back, 0 bases at V and 4 bases at J, with 10 bases in the middle. CDR3: CASSLAEGSYGYTF. The CDR3 bases are TGCGCCAGCAGCTTGGCGGAGGGGAGCTATGGCTACACCTTC.

In its sample, this clone was seen a few times. The rearrangement links TRBV2 to TRBJ2-2, with 9 positions matching TRBD2. The V and J ends lost 7 bases and 3 bases, in that order; junction bases with no gene match: 3. CDR1 is SNHLY, CDR2 FYNNEI, per germline. CDR3 size: 14 residues. The CDR3 region has the DNA TGTGCCAGCAACGGCGGGAGGGACACCGGGGAGCTGTTTTTT. Its translation is CASNGGRDTGELFF.

The V gene is TRBV7-2, the J gene TRBJ2-5; D unresolved. Trimming shortened V by 5 bases and J by 2 bases, and 9 bases separated the two germline ends. The CDR3 runs to 13 residues. Germline values: CDR1 SGHTA, CDR2 FQGNSA. Here the CDR3 reads CASSPAWQETQYF. The CDR3 coding sequence is TGTGCCAGCAGCCCCGCGTGGCAAGAGACCCAGTACTTC.

V usage is TRBV7-6 and J usage is TRBJ2-1, with a weak D call TRBD2 (6 bases). Per the germline V gene, CDR1 is SGHVS and CDR2 is FNYEAQ. Trimming shortened V by 3 bases and J by 6 bases, and 18 bases separated the two germline ends. This CDR3 has 16 amino acids. The CDR3 reads CASSLKDLVGGNEQFF. The CDR3 nucleotides read TGTGCCAGCAGCTTGAAGGACCTGGTGGGGGGCAATGAGCAGTTCTTC.

The rearrangement joins TRBV5-1 to TRBJ1-4; D ambiguous. CDR1 and CDR2 from the germline V gene are SGHRS and YFSETQ. There are 15 residues in the CDR3. Trimming removed 4 bases from V and 7 bases from J, with 17 bases in between. The CDR3 protein is CASSPSGGVGEKLFF. Written as DNA, the CDR3 is TGCGCCAGCAGCCCCTCAGGCGGGGTAGGTGAAAAACTGTTTTTT.

The chain joins TRBV20-1 to TRBJ2-1, with D possibly TRBD2 on 6 matching bases. Germline V gene data show CDR1 as DFQATT and CDR2 as SNEGSKA (reference sequence). V lost 3 bases to trimming and J lost 7 bases, with 16 bases between them. CDR3 length equals 14 residues. CDR3 in DNA: TGCAGTGCTAGTAGCGGTTGGGGAGGAAATGAGCAGTTCTTC. Translating it yields CSASSGWGGNEQFF.

This clone was recorded only once. The chain joins TRBV2 to TRBJ1-6, with D unclear. Germline CDR1 SNHLY, CDR2 FYNNEI. Trimming removed 3 bases at V and 6 bases at J, with 12 bases between. The CDR3 covers 15 residues. The CDR3 DNA is TGTGCCAGCAGTGATAATGTGGGTTCTAATTCACCCCTCCACTTT. The encoded protein is CASSDNVGSNSPLHF.

The chain carries TRBV10-1 and TRBJ2-7, with D uncertain. Per the germline V gene, CDR1 is WNHNN and CDR2 is SYGVQD (reference sequence). V shed 3 bases and J shed 6 bases, with 15 bases lying between them. This CDR3 spans 14 amino acids. CDR3 in amino acids: CASSESSGDREQYF. CDR3 nucleotides: TGCGCCAGCAGTGAAAGTAGTGGCGACCGCGAGCAGTACTTC.

The gene calls are TRBV11-2 and TRBJ1-1; no definite D call. CDR1 and CDR2 (germline): SGHAT, FQNNGV. The V and J ends lost 4 bases and 1 base respectively, with 7 bases between them. The CDR3 loop spans 13 amino acids. For the CDR3, the DNA is TGTGCCAGCAGCTCGGACCAGAACACTGAAGCTTTCTTT. Its translation is CASSSDQNTEAFF. The whole variable domain, remainder taken from reference TRBV11-2 and TRBJ1-1, is EAGVAQSPRYKIIEKRQSVAFWCNPISGHATLYWYQQILGQGPKLLIQFQNNGVVDDSQLPKDRFSAERLKGVDSTLKIQPAKLEDSAVYLCASSSDQNTEAFFGQGTRLTVV.

The DNA for the CDR3 is TGTGCCAGCAGTTTAGAGGGGGCGTCCCCCGAGCAGTACTTC. Its protein product is CASSLEGASPEQYF. V usage is TRBV28 and J usage is TRBJ2-7; 7 nucleotides align to TRBD1. CDR1 is MDHEN, CDR2 SYDVKM, per germline. V lost 2 bases, J lost 6 bases, and 7 bases stayed unmatched. The length of the CDR3 is 14 residues.